Given below is one T cell receptor (beta chain) in context. Its antigen is undetermined. The data were obtained in a study of CD8 T cells in ankylosing spondylitis. Scientists made TCR beta libraries using quantitative 5'-RACE with molecular barcodes. MiXCR, run by TCRdb on the 5' RACE reads, gives a single entry per CDR3 protein. The profile shows fewer than 750,000 distinct CDR3 sequences, 15% to 20% of them singletons. V shed 2 bases and J 7 bases; nucleotides not matched to a gene: 2. CDR3 size: 13 residues. Germline values: CDR1 KGHSH, CDR2 LQKENI. Broader study findings: Significant enrichment of disease-linked clones was reported in matched ankylosing spondylitis synovial fluid. The study identified a TCR beta motif of under ten highly homologous variants that appeared characteristic of ankylosing spondylitis blood. Earlier literature documents some of the motif variants in reactive arthritis synovial fluid and blood.

This TCR came from a male donor with ankylosing spondylitis. The gene calls are TRBV18 and TRBJ1-2; 9 bases are a match to TRBD1. Sequenced input: blood, either unsorted or a sorted T cell fraction (not recorded which). DNA of the CDR3: TGTGCCAGCTCACCATGGACAGGGGCTGGCTACACCTTC. Residues: CASSPWTGAGYTF. Drawing the rest from reference TRBV18 and TRBJ1-2, the complete variable domain is NAGVMQNPRHLVRRRGQEARLRCSPMKGHSHVYWYRQLPEEGLKFMVYLQKENIIDESGMPKERFSAEFPKEGPSILRIQQVVRGDSAAYFCASSPWTGAGYTFGSGTRLTVV.